Below, 25 T cell receptor beta chains from the same sample are listed, as sequenced in a study of T-cell reconstitution after alpha-beta-depleted transplantation in children listed by TCRdb under 2016. Library preparation used PCR. For sequencing, an Illumina HiSeq 2500 was employed. TCR library preparation used molecular barcoding, with unique molecular identifiers applied to normalize quantification of the TCRbeta repertoire. TCRdb reran the public reads through fastp at Q25 and MiXCR, keeping productive beta chains. Each record represents a unique CDR3 protein, reported with the most common genes and DNA among its rows. The sample table lists hundreds of thousands of distinct CDR3 sequences, around 13% of them with a count of one. The ten largest clones capture about 5.4% of the sample. Sequencing used PBMCs from the stem cell graft donor, obtained from the stem cell graft. The receptors were gathered from a human donor who donated a stem cell graft to a child with combined immunodeficiency.

This clonotype was seen a few times. The chain combines TRBV2 with TRBJ2-2; 8 nucleotides align to TRBD2. The CDR3 length is 15 residues. In germline, CDR1 is SNHLY, CDR2 FYNNEI. Unmatched junction bases numbered 6, after V lost 4 bases and J lost 5 bases. Here the CDR3 reads CASSGPTSGTGELFF. The CDR3 DNA follows: TGTGCCAGCAGTGGACCTACTAGCGGTACCGGGGAGCTGTTTTTT.

This clonotype has only a few counts. V and J are TRBV11-2 and TRBJ2-1, with TRBD2 identical over 10 bases. V was pared by 1 base and J by 8 bases, with 8 bases of the junction left unmatched. The CDR3 spans 16 residues. Germline values: CDR1 SGHAT, CDR2 FQNNGV. Here the CDR3 DNA reads TGTGCCAGCAGCTTAGCCTGGACTAGCGGTAACGATGAGCAGTTCTTC. Translated, it gives CASSLAWTSGNDEQFF.

This clonotype showed up many times. The V call is TRBV5-6, the J call TRBJ1-1; D uncertain. Per the germline V gene, CDR1 is SGHDT and CDR2 is YYEEEE. Trimming removed 6 bases from V and 1 base from J, with 13 bases in between. The CDR3 extends over 14 amino acids. The DNA for the CDR3 is TGTGCCAGCAATACGTTGTGGGCGAACACTGAAGCTTTCTTT. Translation gives CASNTLWANTEAFF.

The chain employs TRBV18 and TRBJ2-1; tentative D call: TRBD2 (6 bases). The CDR3 runs 12 residues. The germline V gene encodes CDR1 KGHSH and CDR2 LQKENI. V was shortened by 2 bases and J by 10 bases, with 9 bases between the two germline ends. As DNA, the CDR3 is TGTGCCAGCTCACCAGGGAGGTCCGAGCAGTTCTTC. Its translation: CASSPGRSEQFF.

This clonotype was seen only a few times. CDR3 nucleotide sequence: TGCAGTGCTAGCCCTAGCGTGAGCTCCTACAATGAGCAGTTCTTC. Translating it yields CSASPSVSSYNEQFF. The chain combines TRBV20-1 with TRBJ2-1; weak D call: TRBD2 (6 bases). The CDR3 runs 15 residues. Germline V lookup: CDR1 DFQATT, CDR2 SNEGSKA (reference sequence). V lost 3 bases to trimming and J lost 0 bases, with 12 bases between them.

This clonotype has at least ten counts. The chain carries TRBV24-1 and TRBJ2-2, with unresolved D. The CDR3 length is 15 residues. V lost 7 bases and J 5 bases, leaving 16 bases between the germline ends. Per the germline V gene, CDR1 is KGHDR and CDR2 is SFDVKD. CDR3 region: CATSRRTPETGELFF. CDR3 bases: TGTGCCACCAGCAGACGGACCCCGGAAACCGGGGAGCTGTTTTTT.

This clonotype has a count of ten or more. An end of the junction does not agree with germline; a read error may underlie this. This chain connects TRBV12-3 or TRBV12-4 to TRBJ2-2; a possible D gene is TRBD1 (6 bases). The CDR3 is made up of 14 amino acids. The CDR3 is CASSLGHRAGELFF. In nucleotides, the CDR3 is TGTGCCAGCAGCTTAGGGCACAGGGCCGGGGAGCTGTTTTTT.

The J gene is TRBJ2-5, the V gene TRBV11-2; tentative D call: TRBD2 (6 bases). V was trimmed by 2 bases and J by 3 bases, leaving 7 bases between them. CDR3 length: 13 amino acids. Germline CDR1 SGHAT, CDR2 FQNNGV. Written as DNA, the CDR3 is TGTGCCAGCAGCTTATGGGAGGAAGAGACCCAGTACTTC. It encodes CASSLWEEETQYF.

At least ten counts were recorded for this clonotype. The chain employs TRBV20-1 and TRBJ2-1; unclear D gene. The CDR3 extends over 14 amino acids. The germline V gene has CDR1 DFQATT and CDR2 SNEGSKA (reference sequence). V was shortened by 0 bases and J by 0 bases, with 6 bases between the two germline ends. The CDR3 region has the DNA TGCAGTGCTAGAGAGGTGAGCTCCTACAATGAGCAGTTCTTC. Protein product: CSAREVSSYNEQFF.

The rearrangement uses TRBV6-1 and TRBJ2-1; D may be TRBD2 (6 bases). Germline lookup yields CDR1 MNHNS and CDR2 SASEGT. V lost 5 bases to trimming and J lost 0 bases, with 14 bases between them. This CDR3 has 16 residues. The CDR3 loop reads CASSLSLASSYNEQFF. The CDR3 nucleotides are TGTGCCAGCAGTCTAAGTCTAGCGAGCTCCTACAATGAGCAGTTCTTC.

V and J are TRBV20-1 and TRBJ2-7; no firm D call. V was shortened by 3 bases and J by 0 bases, with 12 bases between the two germline ends. Germline values: CDR1 DFQATT, CDR2 SNEGSKA (reference sequence). The CDR3 is 14 amino acids. Here the CDR3 reads CSASTHTGSYEQYF. The CDR3 nucleotides read TGCAGTGCTAGTACCCACACGGGCTCCTACGAGCAGTACTTC.

A word on this clonotype: A much larger clone lies a single base off, so this may be a read error. This CDR3 is CASSLAQGNYEQYF. The CDR3, as DNA: TGTGCCAGCAGCCTAGCCCAGGGGAACTACGAGCAGTACTTC. The V and J genes are TRBV9 and TRBJ2-7, with D tentatively TRBD1 (6 bases). Germline CDR1 SGDLS, CDR2 YYNGEE. V was clipped by 4 bases and J by 3 bases, with 14 bases between them. The CDR3 covers 14 residues.

This clonotype was picked up many times. The V and J genes are TRBV24-1 and TRBJ2-7; D call uncertain. The CDR3 runs to 16 residues. CDR1 is KGHDR and CDR2 is SFDVKD in the germline V gene. With 2 bases removed from V and 3 bases from J, the gap between germline ends came to 16 bases. The CDR3 loop is CATSDSDTERIYEQYF. For the CDR3, the DNA is TGTGCCACCAGTGATTCTGACACGGAGCGAATCTACGAGCAGTACTTC.

This clonotype was seen more than once but under ten times. This chain joins TRBV9 and TRBJ2-2; D is perhaps TRBD1 or TRBD2 (6 bases each). The CDR3 sequence is 17 residues long. Germline V CDR1 and CDR2: SGDLS, YYNGEE. V was trimmed by 0 bases and J by 0 bases, leaving 12 bases between them. The CDR3 spells CASSVAARGANTGELFF. Written as DNA, the CDR3 is TGTGCCAGCAGCGTAGCTGCGAGGGGGGCGAACACCGGGGAGCTGTTTTTT.

This clonotype was detected only a few times. The chain uses TRBV7-2 and TRBJ2-5; D possibly corresponds to TRBD2 (6 bases). The CDR3 is 16 residues long. Trimming stripped 5 bases from V and 1 base from J, with 17 bases between. Germline V CDR1 and CDR2: SGHTA, FQGNSA. CDR3 protein: CASSPYRLAPQETQYF. CDR3 nucleotides: TGTGCCAGCAGCCCCTATCGTCTAGCGCCCCAAGAGACCCAGTACTTC.

There are many counts of this clonotype. The chain joins TRBV24-1 to TRBJ1-1; D possibly corresponds to TRBD1 (5 bases). Looked up from germline, CDR1 is KGHDR and CDR2 is SFDVKD. V lost 6 bases and J lost 4, with 11 bases in between. This CDR3 region has 13 residues. CDR3 residues: CATSPDGATEAFF. CDR3 coding DNA: TGTGCCACCAGTCCGGACGGGGCCACTGAAGCTTTCTTT.

This clonotype turned up a few times. This rearrangement joins TRBV19 to TRBJ1-1; TRBD1 is a possible D gene (6 bases). Germline V gene lookup returns CDR1 LNHDA and CDR2 SQIVND (reference sequence). The V end was cut by 3 bases, the J end by 2 bases, with 19 bases between. The CDR3 covers 17 residues. The CDR3 here is CASSIGLQGWDNTEAFF. The CDR3 nucleotides read TGTGCCAGTAGTATTGGCCTACAGGGATGGGATAACACTGAAGCTTTCTTT.

The table lists this clonotype with a few counts. The chain carries TRBV20-1 and TRBJ2-1; 10 bases fit TRBD2. The CDR3 is made up of 12 amino acids. Per germline, CDR1 DFQATT and CDR2 SNEGSKA (reference sequence). The V gene end was trimmed by 6 bases and the J gene end by 9 bases; junction bases not matched to a gene: 5. CDR3: CSAKREGVEQFF. The CDR3 coding sequence is TGCAGTGCCAAGCGGGAGGGCGTTGAGCAGTTCTTC.

In its sample, this clonotype was seen many times. The genes are TRBV18 and TRBJ1-3; a possible D gene is TRBD1 (6 bases). CDR1 is KGHSH, CDR2 LQKENI, per germline. The CDR3 loop spans 14 amino acids. Trimming shortened V by 6 bases and J by 7 bases, and 16 bases separated the two germline ends. CDR3 sequence: CASSPGQRINTIYF. The CDR3 bases are TGTGCCAGCTCCCCTGGACAGAGGATTAACACCATATATTTT.

V gene TRBV5-6 combines with J gene TRBJ2-3; the D gene is possibly TRBD2 (6 bases). Germline assignment: CDR1 SGHDT and CDR2 YYEEEE. V was clipped by 2 bases and J by 2 bases, with 18 bases between them. The CDR3 consists of 17 residues. The CDR3 here is CASSFSPGGPYTDTQYF. Written as DNA, the CDR3 is TGTGCCAGCAGCTTTTCCCCCGGGGGACCTTACACAGATACGCAGTATTTT.

V is TRBV9 and J is TRBJ2-5; 8 nucleotides align to TRBD2. There are 15 residues in the CDR3. Per germline, CDR1 SGDLS and CDR2 YYNGEE. Losses at the gene ends were 4 bases for V and 0 bases for J; bases not matched to a gene: 5. The CDR3 sequence: CASSPRGGYQETQYF. CDR3 nucleotide sequence: TGTGCCAGCAGCCCTCGGGGGGGGTACCAAGAGACCCAGTACTTC.

There are a few counts of this clonotype. The rearrangement joins TRBV9 to TRBJ2-1, with 8 bases lining up with TRBD2. V lost 3 bases and J lost 3; bases outside the gene matches: 8. The CDR3 runs 16 residues. Germline CDR1 reads SGDLS; CDR2 reads YYNGEE. Written as DNA, the CDR3 is TGTGCCAGCAGCGGCGGACAGCGGGGGATCTACAATGAGCAGTTCTTC. This encodes CASSGGQRGIYNEQFF.

This clonotype was observed a handful of times. The chain has TRBV7-2 and TRBJ2-1; 14 nucleotides align to TRBD2. In germline, CDR1 is SGHTA, CDR2 FQGNSA. V lost 5 bases, J lost 9 bases, and 9 bases stayed unmatched. This CDR3 spans 16 amino acids. The CDR3 here is CASSPGLAGGSGEQFF. The CDR3 region has the DNA TGTGCCAGCAGCCCAGGACTAGCGGGAGGCTCTGGTGAGCAGTTCTTC.

The chain recombines TRBV29-1 with TRBJ1-1; no reliable D call. The V end was cut by 7 bases, the J end by 2 bases, with 11 bases between. Germline CDR1 is SQVTM and CDR2 is ANQGSEA. There are 12 residues in the CDR3. CDR3 residues: CSARGANTEAFF. In DNA, the CDR3 is TGCAGCGCTCGGGGAGCCAACACTGAAGCTTTCTTT.

This clonotype was picked up a small number of times. The chain recombines TRBV6-2 or TRBV6-3 with TRBJ2-1, with D possibly being TRBD2 (5 bases). Germline-derived CDR1 and CDR2 are MNHEY and SVGEGT. This CDR3 has 13 residues. V lost 2 bases, J lost 6 bases, and 8 bases lay in between. The CDR3, as DNA: TGTGCCAGCAGTTACGACGAGGGCAATGAGCAGTTCTTC. As protein: CASSYDEGNEQFF.